These T cell receptor beta chains were read from a single sample in a study of T cell responses to AZD1222 COVID-19 vaccine. Libraries were prepared by immunoSEQ multiplex PCR; TCRdb keeps only in-frame clonotypes and omits some of them. The sample lists 120,000 or so clones; roughly 85% were seen once. Sequences were derived from peripheral blood, sampled on day 0 of AZD1222 vaccination. The receptor set was obtained from an adult in good health. Each CDR3 is given with its conserved first and last residue. Each record gives: D gene, J gene, V gene, CDR3 DNA, CDR3 protein. The D gene is left open where the match is weak.

D gene: NA
J gene: TRBJ1-5
V gene: TRBV2
CDR3 DNA: TGTGCCAGCGATCGGGGTAGGAATCAGCCCCAGCATTTT
CDR3 protein: CASDRGRNQPQHF

D gene: NA
J gene: TRBJ1-1
V gene: TRBV6-5
CDR3 DNA: TGTGCCAGCAGTAGGACGGCACTTAACACTGAAGCTTTCTTT
CDR3 protein: CASSRTALNTEAFF

D gene: TRBD1
J gene: TRBJ2-6
V gene: TRBV10-3
CDR3 DNA: TGTGCCATCAGAGGACAGGCGCTCCTCTCTGGGGCCAACGTCCTGACTTTC
CDR3 protein: CAIRGQALLSGANVLTF

D gene: NA
J gene: TRBJ1-2
V gene: TRBV18
CDR3 DNA: TGTGCCAGCTCACCTACCCGAGGCAGGCACTATGGCTACACCTTC
CDR3 protein: CASSPTRGRHYGYTF

D gene: NA
J gene: TRBJ2-7
V gene: TRBV19
CDR3 DNA: TGTGCCAGTAGTATAGGGTCGGCAAATTCCTACGAGCAGTACTTC
CDR3 protein: CASSIGSANSYEQYF

D gene: TRBD1
J gene: TRBJ2-3
V gene: TRBV5-1
CDR3 DNA: TGCGCCAGCAGCTCCCAGATACAGGGGGGAGATACGCAGTATTTT
CDR3 protein: CASSSQIQGGDTQYF

D gene: TRBD2
J gene: TRBJ2-1
V gene: TRBV5-8
CDR3 DNA: TGTGCCAGCAGCTTGACTTGGGGGCCTAGCGGGAGCTCCTACAATGAGCAGTTCTTC
CDR3 protein: CASSLTWGPSGSSYNEQFF

D gene: NA
J gene: TRBJ1-1
V gene: TRBV18
CDR3 DNA: TGTGCCAGCTCATCCTATAATCGGGGGACTGAAGCTTTCTTT
CDR3 protein: CASSSYNRGTEAFF

D gene: NA
J gene: TRBJ1-1
V gene: TRBV10-3
CDR3 DNA: TGTGCCATCCGGCGGGGAGGGATGAACACTGAAGCTTTCTTT
CDR3 protein: CAIRRGGMNTEAFF

D gene: NA
J gene: TRBJ2-3
V gene: TRBV19
CDR3 DNA: TGTACCAGTAGTATAGAAGATACGCAGTATTTT
CDR3 protein: CTSSIEDTQYF